The 16 T cell receptor beta chains below were found in one sample sequenced in a study of early T cells in non-severe SARS-CoV-2 infection. TCRdb processed the 5' RACE reads anew with MiXCR; each CDR3 protein has one entry. This table holds 65,000 to 95,000 distinct CDR3 sequences, 11% to 15% found once. What was sequenced was whole blood. These receptors originate from an adult who was a healthcare worker with PCR-confirmed SARS-CoV-2 infection or an uninfected control (not recorded which).

The rearrangement links TRBV12-3 or TRBV12-4 to TRBJ2-2; D possibly uses TRBD1 or TRBD2 (6 bases each). V gave up 0 bases and J gave up 2 bases, with 13 bases separating them. CDR3 length: 17 amino acids. The CDR3 DNA sequence: TGTGCCAGCAGTTTAGCGCTGGGGGGCCTTAACACCGGGGAGCTGTTTTTT. Translating it yields CASSLALGGLNTGELFF.

The gene calls are TRBV3-1 and TRBJ2-1, with no clear D. V was shortened by 3 bases and J by 8 bases, with 8 bases between the two germline ends. Germline assignment: CDR1 LGHDT and CDR2 YNNKEL (reference sequence). The CDR3 contains 12 residues. CDR3 amino acids: CASSHTVHEQFF. Here the CDR3 DNA reads TGTGCCAGCAGCCATACCGTGCATGAGCAGTTCTTC.

This clonotype has just a few counts. The chain uses TRBV18 and TRBJ2-7; tentative D call: TRBD2 (5 bases). The CDR3 contains 11 residues. V shed 1 base and J shed 7 bases, with 5 bases lying between them. CDR1 KGHSH and CDR2 LQKENI come from the germline V gene. The CDR3 region has the DNA TGTGCCAGCTCACCACGGAGGGAGCAGTACTTC. Translating gives CASSPRREQYF.

The CDR3 DNA follows: TGCAGTGCTAGGGGACAGGGGGCACAAGAGACCCAGTACTTC. It specifies CSARGQGAQETQYF. The chain combines TRBV20-1 with TRBJ2-5, with 12 bases fitting TRBD1. Germline V gene sequence: CDR1 DFQATT, CDR2 SNEGSKA (reference sequence). With V trimmed by 3 bases and J by 2 bases, 1 base remained unmatched. The CDR3 has 14 residues.

This clonotype was seen a handful of times. This chain uses TRBV11-2 with TRBJ2-7; D could derive from TRBD1 or TRBD2 (6 bases each). CDR3 length equals 16 residues. Germline CDR1 is SGHAT and CDR2 is FQNNGV. V lost 4 bases and J 3 bases, leaving 19 bases between the germline ends. The CDR3 DNA reads as TGTGCCAGCAGCTCGGGGGCAGGAGTTTGGGGCTACGAGCAGTACTTC. It specifies CASSSGAGVWGYEQYF.

The chain is built from TRBV10-3 and TRBJ1-4; weak D call: TRBD1 (5 bases). The V end was cut by 3 bases, the J end by 3 bases, with 14 bases between. This CDR3 has 16 residues. Germline CDR1 ENHRY, CDR2 SYGVKD. The DNA of the CDR3 is TGTGCCATCAGTGATACCCAGACAGAGTCTAATGAAAAACTGTTTTTT. Protein product: CAISDTQTESNEKLFF.

This clonotype was seen only a few times. The J gene is TRBJ1-5, the V gene TRBV2; D unresolved. The germline gives CDR1 SNHLY, CDR2 FYNNEI. V was shortened by 5 bases and J by 2 bases, with 16 bases between the two germline ends. The CDR3 totals 16 residues. This CDR3 reads CASSLTPWGGNQPQHF. Here the CDR3 DNA reads TGTGCCAGCAGTCTTACACCATGGGGAGGCAATCAGCCCCAGCATTTT.

This sequence joins TRBV18 and TRBJ2-7; D possibly corresponds to TRBD1 (6 bases). There are 14 residues in the CDR3. V gave up 6 bases and J gave up 4 bases, with 16 bases separating them. Germline values: CDR1 KGHSH, CDR2 LQKENI. The CDR3 nucleotides are TGTGCCAGCTCGTCGGACAGCTTGCTGTACGAGCAGTACTTC. Translation: CASSSDSLLYEQYF. The full variable domain, its missing parts supplied by reference TRBV18 and TRBJ2-7, is NAGVMQNPRHLVRRRGQEARLRCSPMKGHSHVYWYRQLPEEGLKFMVYLQKENIIDESGMPKERFSAEFPKEGPSILRIQQVVRGDSAAYFCASSSDSLLYEQYFGPGTRLTVT.

The rearrangement joins TRBV29-1 to TRBJ2-1, with 8 bases aligning to TRBD1. The germline V gene encodes CDR1 SQVTM and CDR2 ANQGSEA. V was clipped by 6 bases and J by 7 bases; unmatched bases: 8. CDR3 length equals 13 residues. CDR3 sequence (DNA): TGCAGCGTCCAACGACAGGGGAGGAATGAGCAGTTCTTC. Amino acid sequence: CSVQRQGRNEQFF.

This clonotype has only a few counts. This chain uses TRBV6-5 with TRBJ1-6; 10 positions match TRBD1. The ends lost 6 bases at V and 9 bases at J; junction bases unmatched: 5. Germline values: CDR1 MNHEY, CDR2 SVGAGI. CDR3 length: 14 residues. The CDR3 here is CASSPDRGISPLHF. In nucleotides, the CDR3 is TGTGCCAGCAGCCCGGACAGGGGGATTTCACCCCTCCACTTT.

The gene calls are TRBV5-1 and TRBJ1-1; D remains ambiguous. CDR3 length: 15 amino acids. CDR1 SGHRS and CDR2 YFSETQ come from the germline V gene. V dropped 4 bases and J dropped 2 bases, with 15 bases sitting between them. This chain's CDR3 is CASSLLGNGNTEAFF. In DNA, the CDR3 is TGCGCCAGCAGCCTGCTGGGGAACGGTAACACTGAAGCTTTCTTT.

This clonotype showed up just a few times. The rearrangement uses TRBV27 and TRBJ2-3; D may be TRBD1 or TRBD2 (5 bases each). Germline loops: CDR1 MNHEY, CDR2 SMNVEV (reference sequence). The CDR3 spans 14 residues. Trimming shortened V by 2 bases and J by 2 bases, and 8 bases separated the two germline ends. The CDR3 DNA is TGTGCCAGCAGTTTAGAGGGGTTCACAGATACGCAGTATTTT. Translated: CASSLEGFTDTQYF.

This clonotype was recorded at least ten times. The J gene is TRBJ2-1, the V gene TRBV10-2; TRBD2 might be the D (6 bases). This CDR3 spans 15 amino acids. V lost 4 bases and J lost 7, with 17 bases in between. The germline gives CDR1 WSHSY, CDR2 SAAADI. This CDR3 reads CASSAGDSAGNEQFF. The CDR3 region has the DNA TGCGCCAGCAGTGCCGGTGACTCCGCGGGGAATGAGCAGTTCTTC.

This clonotype has ten or more counts. The CDR3 DNA sequence: TGTGCCAGCTCACCTCTCCGGGCCAACACAGATACGCAGTATTTT. Protein sequence: CASSPLRANTDTQYF. The V gene is TRBV18, the J gene TRBJ2-3; D gene ambiguous. The length of the CDR3 is 15 residues. In germline, CDR1 is KGHSH, CDR2 LQKENI. Trimming cost V 3 bases and J 2 bases, with 12 bases left between them. The whole variable domain, filled in from reference TRBV18 and TRBJ2-3, reads NAGVMQNPRHLVRRRGQEARLRCSPMKGHSHVYWYRQLPEEGLKFMVYLQKENIIDESGMPKERFSAEFPKEGPSILRIQQVVRGDSAAYFCASSPLRANTDTQYFGPGTRLTVL.

This clonotype appeared a few times. This rearrangement joins TRBV7-9 to TRBJ2-3, with D maybe TRBD1 (5 bases). Germline CDR1 reads SEHNR; CDR2 reads FQNEAQ (reference sequence). The CDR3 extends over 12 amino acids. Trimming took 7 bases from V and 4 from J, leaving 9 bases between them. This chain's CDR3 is CASIREPDTQYF. CDR3 bases: TGTGCCAGCATCAGGGAACCAGATACGCAGTATTTT.

This clonotype was observed a few times. The rearrangement uses TRBV7-9 and TRBJ2-7; D gene unclear. The CDR3 has 15 residues. The germline CDR1 and CDR2 sequences are SEHNR and FQNEAQ (reference sequence). V was trimmed by 5 bases and J by 3 bases, leaving 17 bases between them. CDR3 in DNA: TGTGCCAGCAGCCTCAGTCAAACAGCAAGCTACGAGCAGTACTTC. The encoded protein is CASSLSQTASYEQYF.